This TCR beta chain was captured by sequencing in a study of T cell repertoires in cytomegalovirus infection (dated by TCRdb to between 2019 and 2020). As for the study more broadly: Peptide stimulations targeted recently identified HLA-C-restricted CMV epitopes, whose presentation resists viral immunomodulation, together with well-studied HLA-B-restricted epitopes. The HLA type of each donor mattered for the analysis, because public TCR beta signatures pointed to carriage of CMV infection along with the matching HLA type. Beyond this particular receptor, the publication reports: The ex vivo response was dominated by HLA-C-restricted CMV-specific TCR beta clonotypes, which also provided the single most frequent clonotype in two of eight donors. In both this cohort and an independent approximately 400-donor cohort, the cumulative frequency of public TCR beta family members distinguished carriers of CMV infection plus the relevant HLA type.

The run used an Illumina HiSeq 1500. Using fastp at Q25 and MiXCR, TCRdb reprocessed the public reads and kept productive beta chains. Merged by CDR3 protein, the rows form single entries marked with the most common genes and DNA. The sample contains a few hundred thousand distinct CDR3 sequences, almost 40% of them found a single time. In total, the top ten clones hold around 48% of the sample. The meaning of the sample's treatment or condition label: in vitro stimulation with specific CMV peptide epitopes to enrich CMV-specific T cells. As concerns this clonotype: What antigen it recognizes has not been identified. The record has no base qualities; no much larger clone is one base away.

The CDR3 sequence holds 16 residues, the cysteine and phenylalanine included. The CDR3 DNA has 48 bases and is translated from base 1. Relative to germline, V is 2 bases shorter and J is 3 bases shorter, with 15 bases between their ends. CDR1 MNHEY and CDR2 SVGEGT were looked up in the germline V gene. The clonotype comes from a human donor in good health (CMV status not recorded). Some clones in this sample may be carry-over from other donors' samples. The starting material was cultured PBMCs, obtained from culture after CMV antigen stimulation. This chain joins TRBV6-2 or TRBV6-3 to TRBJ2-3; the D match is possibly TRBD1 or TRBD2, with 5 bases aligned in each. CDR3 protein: CASSYGLGEVTDTQYF. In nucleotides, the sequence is TGTGCCAGCAGTTACGGATTGGGGGAAGTGACAGATACGCAGTATTTT.